This TCR beta chain emerged from a study of blood T cells in healthy people across ages. This clonotype was counted a few times. The V end was cut by 0 bases, the J end by 5 bases, with 11 bases between. This CDR3 is 14 amino acids long. Germline assignment: CDR1 MNHEY and CDR2 SVGEGT. The individuals who served as donors were healthy Caucasians living in Russia, aged about 6 to 100. A second PCR, run for roughly 7 to 12 cycles, used a sample-barcoded 5' primer plus a J-beta primer mix. TCRdb processed the 5' RACE reads anew with MiXCR; each CDR3 protein has one entry. In the table there are roughly 570,000 distinct CDR3 sequences, about 26% of which are singletons.

This receptor was identified in a woman aged 70-85 years in good health. Sequencing used blood. The chain carries TRBV6-2 or TRBV6-3 and TRBJ2-7; tentative D call: TRBD2 (6 bases). CDR3 sequence reads: CASSYSIAVNEQYF. The DNA of the CDR3 is TGTGCCAGCAGTTACTCGATAGCGGTCAACGAGCAGTACTTC.